A selection of T cell receptor beta chains follows, all from one sample in a study of blood T cell repertoires in COVID-19. Measured with immunoSEQ multiplex PCR; TCRdb has only the in-frame clones, and not every one. The sample lists hundreds of thousands of clones; around 81% were seen once. Sequencing input: peripheral blood. The receptors originated from a woman older than 75 with COVID-19, enrolled during active disease. CDR3s include the opening cysteine and the closing phenylalanine or tryptophan. D genes are given only for firm matches. Clone size is given for some rows only: seen once, a few or many times, or a class if the clone is expanded.

v_call: TRBV6-6; d_call: .; clone_size: .; j_call: TRBJ1-3; cdr3_aa: CASSFSTVSGNTIYF; cdr3_nt: TGTGCCAGCAGCTTCTCGACAGTCTCTGGAAACACCATATATTTT
v_call: TRBV28; d_call: TRBD1; clone_size: .; j_call: TRBJ1-1; cdr3_aa: CASSRAGTGGLNTEAFF; cdr3_nt: TGTGCCAGCAGTCGAGCCGGGACAGGGGGTCTGAACACTGAAGCTTTCTTT
v_call: TRBV5-6; d_call: .; clone_size: .; j_call: TRBJ1-6; cdr3_aa: CASSLGERNSPLHF; cdr3_nt: TGTGCCAGCAGCTTGGGGGAGAGGAATTCACCCCTCCACTTT
v_call: TRBV29-1; d_call: .; clone_size: few; j_call: TRBJ2-7; cdr3_aa: CSVEDGRGATYEQYF; cdr3_nt: TGCAGCGTTGAAGATGGGCGCGGGGCTACCTACGAGCAGTACTTC
v_call: TRBV4-2; d_call: .; clone_size: .; j_call: TRBJ1-5; cdr3_aa: CASSQDRGGVQPQHF; cdr3_nt: TGTGCCAGCAGCCAAGATCGGGGAGGGGTTCAGCCCCAGCATTTT
v_call: TRBV28; d_call: TRBD1; clone_size: .; j_call: TRBJ1-5; cdr3_aa: CASSLGTGNQPQHF; cdr3_nt: TGTGCCAGCAGTTTGGGGACAGGAAATCAGCCCCAGCATTTT
v_call: TRBV28; d_call: .; clone_size: .; j_call: TRBJ2-1; cdr3_aa: CASSLQLAYNEQFF; cdr3_nt: TGTGCCAGCAGTCTCCAGTTGGCCTACAATGAGCAGTTCTTC
v_call: TRBV4-2; d_call: TRBD2; clone_size: once; j_call: TRBJ2-3; cdr3_aa: CASSQGALAGVGGHTDTQYF; cdr3_nt: TGTGCCAGCAGCCAAGGCGCCCTAGCGGGGGTGGGGGGGCACACAGATACGCAGTATTTT
v_call: TRBV5-4; d_call: .; clone_size: .; j_call: TRBJ2-1; cdr3_aa: CASSLSTSYNEQFF; cdr3_nt: TGTGCCAGCAGCTTGTCCACTTCCTACAATGAGCAGTTCTTC
v_call: TRBV6-6; d_call: .; clone_size: .; j_call: TRBJ1-4; cdr3_aa: CASTLGGEKLFF; cdr3_nt: TGTGCCAGCACACTCGGAGGGGAAAAACTGTTTTTT
v_call: TRBV30; d_call: TRBD1; clone_size: few; j_call: TRBJ1-2; cdr3_aa: CAWKQQGSLGGYTF; cdr3_nt: TGTGCCTGGAAGCAACAGGGGAGTTTAGGTGGCTACACCTTC
v_call: TRBV30; d_call: TRBD2; clone_size: once; j_call: TRBJ2-6; cdr3_aa: CAWSGRLRRLAGSGANVLTF; cdr3_nt: TGTGCCTGGAGTGGCCGACTTAGAAGACTAGCCGGGTCTGGGGCCAACGTCCTGACTTTC
v_call: TRBV7-9; d_call: .; clone_size: .; j_call: TRBJ1-6; cdr3_aa: CASSLALEPGASPLHF; cdr3_nt: TGTGCCAGCAGCTTAGCGCTCGAACCGGGAGCGTCACCCCTCCACTTT
v_call: TRBV12-3/TRBV12-4; d_call: .; clone_size: .; j_call: TRBJ1-5; cdr3_aa: CASSSTRQPQHF; cdr3_nt: TGTGCCAGCAGCTCAACAAGACAGCCCCAGCATTTT
v_call: TRBV5-1; d_call: TRBD1; clone_size: .; j_call: TRBJ2-1; cdr3_aa: CASSLNARSQGVNEQFF; cdr3_nt: TGCGCCAGCAGCTTGAACGCCAGGTCTCAGGGGGTCAATGAGCAGTTCTTC
v_call: TRBV9; d_call: .; clone_size: .; j_call: TRBJ1-3; cdr3_aa: CASSVVGAGAPGNTIYF; cdr3_nt: TGTGCCAGCAGCGTAGTGGGGGCCGGGGCCCCTGGAAACACCATATATTTT
v_call: TRBV6-2/TRBV6-3; d_call: .; clone_size: few; j_call: TRBJ1-5; cdr3_aa: CASSYSRFTGRGNQPQHF; cdr3_nt: TGTGCCAGCAGTTACTCCAGATTCACAGGACGGGGCAATCAGCCCCAGCATTTT
v_call: TRBV3-1/TRBV3-2; d_call: TRBD1; clone_size: .; j_call: TRBJ1-2; cdr3_aa: CASSQGTGNRYTF; cdr3_nt: TGTGCCAGCAGCCAAGGGACAGGGAATCGCTACACCTTC
v_call: TRBV6-5; d_call: .; clone_size: .; j_call: TRBJ1-1; cdr3_aa: CASSPVMNTEAFF; cdr3_nt: TGTGCCAGCAGCCCAGTTATGAACACTGAAGCTTTCTTT
v_call: TRBV5-5; d_call: TRBD1; clone_size: .; j_call: TRBJ1-3; cdr3_aa: CASIPGTGNFGNTIYF; cdr3_nt: TGTGCCAGTATTCCCGGGACAGGGAATTTCGGAAACACCATATATTTT
v_call: TRBV18; d_call: TRBD1; clone_size: .; j_call: TRBJ1-5; cdr3_aa: CASSQGQLSNQPQHF; cdr3_nt: TGTGCCAGCTCACAGGGACAGCTTAGCAATCAGCCCCAGCATTTT
v_call: TRBV6-1; d_call: .; clone_size: many; j_call: TRBJ1-5; cdr3_aa: CASSGTRGLGFQPQHF; cdr3_nt: TGTGCCAGCAGTGGGACCAGGGGCTTGGGCTTTCAGCCCCAGCATTTT
v_call: TRBV7-9; d_call: .; clone_size: .; j_call: TRBJ2-1; cdr3_aa: CASSLEPGGRYEQFF; cdr3_nt: TGTGCCAGCAGCTTAGAACCCGGGGGGCGCTATGAGCAGTTCTTC
v_call: TRBV9; d_call: TRBD2; clone_size: .; j_call: TRBJ2-7; cdr3_aa: CASSVTSGSYEQYF; cdr3_nt: TGTGCCAGCAGCGTGACTAGCGGGAGCTACGAGCAGTACTTC
v_call: TRBV7-2; d_call: .; clone_size: .; j_call: TRBJ2-2; cdr3_aa: CASSFSEHSPGELFF; cdr3_nt: TGTGCCAGCAGCTTTAGCGAGCATTCACCCGGGGAGCTGTTTTTT
v_call: TRBV28; d_call: .; clone_size: few; j_call: TRBJ1-2; cdr3_aa: CASSLLVGQDDGYTF; cdr3_nt: TGTGCCAGCAGTTTATTAGTGGGACAAGACGACGGCTACACCTTC
v_call: TRBV5-1; d_call: .; clone_size: .; j_call: TRBJ2-3; cdr3_aa: CASKQVLGTDTQYF; cdr3_nt: TGCGCCAGCAAACAGGTCCTGGGCACAGATACGCAGTATTTT
v_call: TRBV7-9; d_call: TRBD1; clone_size: .; j_call: TRBJ1-1; cdr3_aa: CASSSTGEVTEAFF; cdr3_nt: TGTGCCAGCAGCTCCACAGGGGAGGTCACTGAAGCTTTCTTT
v_call: TRBV11-2; d_call: TRBD1; clone_size: .; j_call: TRBJ2-5; cdr3_aa: CASSLFPGGKAETQYF; cdr3_nt: TGTGCCAGCAGCTTATTCCCAGGGGGCAAAGCAGAGACCCAGTACTTC
v_call: TRBV5-1; d_call: .; clone_size: .; j_call: TRBJ2-3; cdr3_aa: CASSSGHGTDTQYF; cdr3_nt: TGCGCCAGCAGCTCAGGACACGGCACAGATACGCAGTATTTT
v_call: TRBV2; d_call: .; clone_size: .; j_call: TRBJ1-4; cdr3_aa: CASRMTDTKLFF; cdr3_nt: TGTGCCAGCAGAATGACAGACACTAAACTGTTTTTT
v_call: TRBV7-6; d_call: TRBD1; clone_size: once; j_call: TRBJ1-5; cdr3_aa: CASSLERGGVGQPQHF; cdr3_nt: TGTGCCAGCAGCTTAGAACGAGGGGGCGTAGGTCAGCCCCAGCATTTT
v_call: TRBV7-2; d_call: .; clone_size: .; j_call: TRBJ2-3; cdr3_aa: CASSLVGQQRTDTQYF; cdr3_nt: TGTGCCAGCAGCTTAGTTGGACAGCAGCGCACAGATACGCAGTATTTT
v_call: TRBV6-5; d_call: .; clone_size: .; j_call: TRBJ2-7; cdr3_aa: CASSLGVGSYEQYF; cdr3_nt: TGTGCCAGCAGTTTAGGGGTAGGGTCCTACGAGCAGTACTTC
v_call: TRBV5-1; d_call: .; clone_size: .; j_call: TRBJ1-2; cdr3_aa: CASSPGQKGYTF; cdr3_nt: TGCGCCAGCAGCCCAGGACAGAAAGGCTACACCTTC
v_call: TRBV6-5; d_call: .; clone_size: .; j_call: TRBJ2-5; cdr3_aa: CASTRGWETQYF; cdr3_nt: TGTGCCAGCACCCGAGGGTGGGAGACCCAGTACTTC
v_call: TRBV28; d_call: TRBD1; clone_size: .; j_call: TRBJ1-1; cdr3_aa: CASPPRQGASNTEAFF; cdr3_nt: TGTGCCAGCCCCCCCAGACAGGGGGCTTCGAACACTGAAGCTTTCTTT
v_call: TRBV18; d_call: TRBD1; clone_size: .; j_call: TRBJ2-6; cdr3_aa: CASSPGTGNSGANVLTF; cdr3_nt: TGTGCCAGCTCACCGGGGACAGGGAACTCTGGGGCCAACGTCCTGACTTTC
v_call: TRBV6-5; d_call: .; clone_size: .; j_call: TRBJ1-4; cdr3_aa: CASNEDRDNEKLFF; cdr3_nt: TGTGCCAGCAACGAGGACAGAGATAATGAAAAACTGTTTTTT
v_call: TRBV4-2; d_call: .; clone_size: .; j_call: TRBJ2-7; cdr3_aa: CASSQEGGVVYEQYF; cdr3_nt: TGTGCCAGCAGCCAAGAAGGAGGGGTGGTTTACGAGCAGTACTTC
v_call: TRBV19; d_call: .; clone_size: .; j_call: TRBJ1-4; cdr3_aa: CASRQGEKLFF; cdr3_nt: TGTGCCAGTAGACAGGGTGAAAAACTGTTTTTT
v_call: TRBV5-1; d_call: .; clone_size: .; j_call: TRBJ1-5; cdr3_aa: CASSPGIEGQPQHF; cdr3_nt: TGCGCCAGCAGTCCCGGGATCGAGGGACAGCCCCAGCATTTT
v_call: TRBV5-1; d_call: TRBD2; clone_size: .; j_call: TRBJ2-2; cdr3_aa: CASSLAAAGGGELFF; cdr3_nt: TGCGCCAGCAGCTTGGCGGCTGCGGGAGGAGGGGAGCTGTTTTTT
v_call: TRBV5-4; d_call: TRBD1; clone_size: .; j_call: TRBJ2-2; cdr3_aa: CASGAGTGATGELFF; cdr3_nt: TGTGCCAGCGGGGCCGGGACAGGGGCAACCGGGGAGCTGTTTTTT
v_call: TRBV28; d_call: TRBD1; clone_size: .; j_call: TRBJ1-1; cdr3_aa: CASSPSTGSRAEAFF; cdr3_nt: TGTGCCAGCAGTCCCTCGACAGGGTCTAGGGCTGAAGCTTTCTTT
v_call: TRBV5-5; d_call: .; clone_size: .; j_call: TRBJ1-3; cdr3_aa: CASSAPTANSGNTIYF; cdr3_nt: TGTGCCAGCAGCGCGCCGACTGCAAACTCTGGAAACACCATATATTTT
v_call: TRBV5-1; d_call: TRBD1; clone_size: few; j_call: TRBJ1-2; cdr3_aa: CASSIEQGARGYTF; cdr3_nt: TGCGCCAGCAGCATCGAACAGGGGGCGCGGGGCTACACCTTC
v_call: TRBV19; d_call: TRBD1; clone_size: .; j_call: TRBJ2-7; cdr3_aa: CASSIREGGPYEQYF; cdr3_nt: TGTGCCAGTAGTATCAGGGAAGGGGGCCCCTACGAGCAGTACTTC
v_call: TRBV7-3; d_call: .; clone_size: .; j_call: TRBJ1-6; cdr3_aa: CASSLHVDSPLHF; cdr3_nt: TGTGCCAGCAGCTTACATGTTGATTCACCCCTCCACTTT
v_call: TRBV2; d_call: TRBD2; clone_size: .; j_call: TRBJ2-7; cdr3_aa: CATTGTISSEQYF; cdr3_nt: TGTGCCACCACCGGGACTATTTCGTCAGAGCAGTACTTC
v_call: TRBV18; d_call: .; clone_size: .; j_call: TRBJ2-3; cdr3_aa: CASSPRQVDTDTQYF; cdr3_nt: TGTGCCAGCTCACCTAGGCAGGTGGACACAGATACGCAGTATTTT
v_call: TRBV10-3; d_call: .; clone_size: .; j_call: TRBJ2-7; cdr3_aa: CAIRETEYEQYF; cdr3_nt: TGTGCCATCAGAGAGACAGAGTACGAGCAGTACTTC
v_call: TRBV18; d_call: .; clone_size: .; j_call: TRBJ1-2; cdr3_aa: CASSLRLTDGYTF; cdr3_nt: TGTGCCAGCTCGCTGCGACTGACGGATGGCTACACCTTC
v_call: TRBV28; d_call: .; clone_size: .; j_call: TRBJ1-1; cdr3_aa: CASTSFPNTEAFF; cdr3_nt: TGTGCCAGCACGAGTTTCCCGAACACTGAAGCTTTCTTT